This TCR beta chain is from a study of CD8+CD57+ T cells in acquired aplastic anemia (dated by TCRdb to the late 2010s). As for the study more broadly: Extracted DNA from sorted CD4+ and CD8+ cells averaged 3.2 ug, ranging from roughly 0.17 to 30 ug. Healthy donor samples averaged around 10 million reads for CD4+ and about 12 million for CD8+ cells.

General study outcomes and caveats: No significant difference in CD8+ Simpson's diversity was found between patients and healthy controls (P=0.060). Twenty-nine CD8+ CDR3 sequences were shared between patients and controls but appeared highly expressed in patients and within their immunodominant clones.

In the study, sorted CD4+ and CD8+ blood T cells from patients with severe aplastic anemia and from healthy subjects underwent deep sequencing of TCR repertoires. Ficoll-Paque density gradient centrifugation was used to isolate peripheral blood mononuclear cells. Before DNA extraction, CD4+ and CD8+ T cells were sorted by FACS or by magnetic beads. The germline V gene supplies CDR1 KGHSY and CDR2 FQNENV. V is reduced by 0 bases and J by 5 bases, leaving a spacing of 13 bases between them. Counted from cysteine to phenylalanine, this CDR3 has 15 amino acids. Here the CDR3 DNA is all that survives: 45 bases in frame from base 1. Profiling of TCR beta VDJ combinations and CDR3 sequences used genomic DNA as the template. An Illumina HiSeq 2000 was used for TCR repertoire sequencing. As for how the authors treated the data: Repertoires were assessed using TRBV/TRBJ rearrangement plots, CDR3 size and DJ length profiles, and Simpson's diversity index. The immunodominant clone was defined as the most abundant DNA sequence in deep sequencing data. CDR3 amino acid sequences were checked for sharing across subjects and were also compared against the VDJdb database and published repertoires. TCRdb took the public reads, trimmed them with fastp at Q25, ran MiXCR for clone calling and kept in-frame beta chains. Every CDR3 protein is listed once, alongside the most common genes and DNA of its rows. What appears here as the V and J calls and clone size reflects TCRdb's work, not the paper's. This sample lists about 81,000 distinct CDR3 sequences; 40% to 55% were detected once. The top ten clonotypes cover 65% to 70% of the sample.

This clonotype was seen at least ten times. Its antigen target is currently unknown. No much larger clone exists at a distance of one base, and base qualities are not known. The clonotype comes from a human donor in good health, serving as a control. Sequenced: sorted CD4+, CD8+, or CD8+CD57+ T cells (not recorded which) from PBMCs. The rearranged segments are TRBV16 and TRBJ1-1; TRBD1 is perhaps the D gene, given 6 matching bases. The DNA is TGTGCCAGCAGCCAATCGACACAGGGTGGGACTGAAGCTTTCTTT. It codes for CASSQSTQGGTEAFF.